This T cell receptor (beta chain) was sequenced for a study of graft-versus-host responses after intestinal transplantation. This CDR3 is 17 amino acids long. V was pared by 5 bases and J by 2 bases, with 14 bases of the junction left unmatched. CDR1 is SGHVS, CDR2 FQNEAQ, per germline. Sequenced by immunoSEQ multiplex PCR; TCRdb stores in-frame clones only, minus some. The sample holds about 70,000 clones, roughly 84% seen once. Comment on this clone: Its antigen is not identified.

Findings and caveats of the study: Allograft graft-versus-host to host-versus-graft clonal ratios ran high in patients with graft-donor T cell macrochimerism. In recipient marrow, GvH clones were found, and some appeared first in ileum or blood.

This material consisted of unstimulated CD4+ T cells sorted from spleen or lymph node cells, taken before transplant. The receptor's source is a human donor who was the organ donor for an intestinal transplant. The chain carries TRBV7-8 and TRBJ1-2; 7 bases map to TRBD1. This CDR3 reads CASSPDTWAGGNYGYTF. In nucleotides, the CDR3 is TGTGCCAGCAGCCCCGATACGTGGGCAGGGGGGAACTATGGCTACACCTTC.